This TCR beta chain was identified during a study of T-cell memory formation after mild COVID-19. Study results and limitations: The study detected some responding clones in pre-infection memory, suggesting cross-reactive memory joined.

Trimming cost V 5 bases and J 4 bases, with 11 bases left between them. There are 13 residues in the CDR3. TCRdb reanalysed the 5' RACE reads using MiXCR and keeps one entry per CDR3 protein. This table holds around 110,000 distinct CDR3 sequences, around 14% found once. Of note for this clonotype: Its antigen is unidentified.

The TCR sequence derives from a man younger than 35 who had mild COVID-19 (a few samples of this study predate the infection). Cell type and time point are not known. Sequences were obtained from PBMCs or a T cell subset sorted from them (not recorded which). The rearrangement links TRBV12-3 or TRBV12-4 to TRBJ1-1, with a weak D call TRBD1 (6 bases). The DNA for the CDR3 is TGTGCCAGCAGTAGGGGGGGCCCCACTGAAGCTTTCTTT. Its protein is CASSRGGPTEAFF.